These T cell receptor beta chains were read from a single sample in a study of cytomegalovirus exposure and HLA in healthy donors. Some clones are missing from TCRdb's copy, which holds only in-frame ones; the method was immunoSEQ multiplex PCR. The sample holds 140,000 to 150,000 clones, about 72% seen once. The sequenced sample was PBMCs. These receptors were taken from a man in his forties in good health and CMV-seronegative. CDR3s leave out the opening cysteine and the closing phenylalanine or tryptophan.

SVAEGRGFGYT	TRBV29-1	TRBJ1-2
AISDARLNTEAF	TRBV10-3	TRBJ1-1
ASSEIGRTYEQY	TRBV10-1	TRBJ2-7
ASIKRGGLLNTEAF	TRBV28	TRBJ1-1
ASSPPGTGELF	TRBV18	TRBJ2-2
ASSPTQYGYP	TRBV6-5	TRBJ1-2
ASSRMGLLNLAKNIQY	TRBV11-2	TRBJ2-4
AWSVLGLGYT	TRBV30	TRBJ1-2
ASSYSRQVFEQY	TRBV6-5	TRBJ2-7
ASSLELYYGYT	TRBV5-6	TRBJ1-2
ASSSPERTEAF	TRBV5-4	TRBJ1-1
ASSLQNDNSPLH	TRBV6-5	TRBJ1-6
ASSSEQGDMGNTIY	TRBV5-4	TRBJ1-3
ASSSGHGTYGYT	TRBV7-8	TRBJ1-2
ASSSLATVPTQY	TRBV5-4	TRBJ2-5
ASRAGNTEAF	TRBV7-8	TRBJ1-1
ASSFKTGPNEQY	TRBV4-2	TRBJ2-7
ASSLGTGLSFAEAF	TRBV5-4	TRBJ1-1
ASSHASGHNYGYT	TRBV4-1	TRBJ1-2
ASSKREASINEQF	TRBV2	TRBJ2-1
ASSQRTGTVHQPQH	TRBV4-1	TRBJ1-5
SAKRRVEQF	TRBV20-1	TRBJ2-1
ASSLGQVSPLH	TRBV7-2	TRBJ1-6
ASLASGAYEQY	TRBV19	TRBJ2-7
ASSHGSEGYGYT	TRBV9	TRBJ1-2
ASSQDPLAGSYNEQF	TRBV4-2	TRBJ2-1
ASSDAKNTGGNSPLH	TRBV2	TRBJ1-6
ASSFSLDTEAF	TRBV9	TRBJ1-1